This T cell receptor beta chain derives from a study of a mutant IDH1 vaccine in newly diagnosed glioma. Trimming took 0 bases from V and 1 from J, leaving 9 bases between them. This CDR3 is built from 15 residues. Germline V CDR1 and CDR2: MNHEY, SVGAGI. Libraries were prepared by immunoSEQ multiplex PCR; TCRdb keeps only in-frame clonotypes and omits some of them. The table includes about 92,000 clones, around three quarters detected once. Time point here: baseline, week 1 (first vaccination visit). The sample's treatment: pre-vaccination baseline after standard-of-care therapy. The source material was PBMCs, sampled from a glioma patient treated with radiotherapy, temozolomide or both. The receptor was isolated from a middle-aged man with glioma. V gene TRBV6-5 combines with J gene TRBJ1-1, with no clear D. CDR3 nucleotide sequence: TGTGCCAGCAGTTACTCGATATTGGCGAACACTGAAGCTTTCTTT. Protein product: CASSYSILANTEAFF.